The present T cell receptor beta chain was sequenced within a study of T cell repertoires in cytomegalovirus infection. Study-level information: It was the public TCR beta signatures that indicated both CMV infection and matching HLA type. Whole-study findings and limits: Summed public TCR beta family frequency identified CMV carriers bearing the relevant HLA. CMV-specific HLA-C-restricted TCR beta clonotypes dominated the ex vivo response.

This clonotype was counted many times. Its antigen is not identified. One entry per CDR3 protein, called by TCRdb with MiXCR from the reads. The profile covers 250,000 or so distinct CDR3 sequences, with roughly 9% appearing a single time and about 16% taken by the ten largest. Per germline, CDR1 MNHEY and CDR2 SVGEGT. Losses at the gene ends were 4 bases for V and 4 bases for J; bases not matched to a gene: 5. CDR3 length equals 17 residues. The clonotype originates from a human donor in good health (CMV status not recorded). Some clones in this sample may be carry-over from other donors' samples. Material for sequencing was PBMCs. The chain joins TRBV6-2 or TRBV6-3 to TRBJ2-1; 15 nucleotides line up with TRBD2. The chain's CDR3 is CASSWTSGGVIYNEQFF. In nucleotides, the CDR3 is TGTGCCAGCAGTTGGACTAGCGGGGGGGTTATTTACAATGAGCAGTTCTTC.